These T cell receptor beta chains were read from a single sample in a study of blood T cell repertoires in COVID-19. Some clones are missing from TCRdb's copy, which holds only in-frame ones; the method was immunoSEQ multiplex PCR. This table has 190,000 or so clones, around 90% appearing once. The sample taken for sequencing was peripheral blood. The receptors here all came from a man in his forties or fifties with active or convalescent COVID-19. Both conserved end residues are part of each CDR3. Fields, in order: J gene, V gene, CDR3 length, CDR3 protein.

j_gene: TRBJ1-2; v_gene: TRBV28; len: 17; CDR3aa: CASSSQGAEFNNYGYTF
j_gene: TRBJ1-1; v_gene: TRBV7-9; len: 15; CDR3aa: CASSYVRDRVTEAFF
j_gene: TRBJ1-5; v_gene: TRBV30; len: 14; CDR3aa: CAWSVGVSNQPQHF
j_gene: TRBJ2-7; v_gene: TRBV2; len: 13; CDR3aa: CASTSNEGLEQYF
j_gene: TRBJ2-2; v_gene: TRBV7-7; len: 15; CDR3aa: CASSPRGGGTGELFF
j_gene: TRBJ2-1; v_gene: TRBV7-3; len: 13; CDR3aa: CASSFQGLNEQFF
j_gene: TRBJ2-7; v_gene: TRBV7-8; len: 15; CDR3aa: CASFAGQGRTYEQYF
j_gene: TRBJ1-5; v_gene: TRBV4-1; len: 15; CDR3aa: CASSQPGHSNQPQHF
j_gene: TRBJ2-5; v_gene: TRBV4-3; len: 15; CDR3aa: CASSPGTSGGETQYF
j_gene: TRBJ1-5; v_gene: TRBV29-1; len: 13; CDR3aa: CSAGDRGEQPQHF
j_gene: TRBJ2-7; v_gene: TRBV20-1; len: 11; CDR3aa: CSASLGQGWYF
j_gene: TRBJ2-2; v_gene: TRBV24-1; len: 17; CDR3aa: CATSDLTGQANTGELFF
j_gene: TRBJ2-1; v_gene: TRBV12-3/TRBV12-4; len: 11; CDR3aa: CASSLDRQQFF
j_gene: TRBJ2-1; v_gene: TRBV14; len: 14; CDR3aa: CASSQATGNYEQFF
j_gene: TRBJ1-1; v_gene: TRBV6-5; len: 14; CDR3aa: CASRQGRVRSEAFF
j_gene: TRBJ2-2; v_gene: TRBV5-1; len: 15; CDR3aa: CASSPTLGVIGELFF
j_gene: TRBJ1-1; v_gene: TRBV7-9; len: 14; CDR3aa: CASRPGTFNTEAFF
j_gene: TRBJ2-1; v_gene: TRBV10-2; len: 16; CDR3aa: CASSGEGGGSYNEQFF
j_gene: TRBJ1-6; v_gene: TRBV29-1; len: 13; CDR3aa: CSVIEIVNSPLHF
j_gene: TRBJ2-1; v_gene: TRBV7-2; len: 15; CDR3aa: CASRSTSSSYNEQFF
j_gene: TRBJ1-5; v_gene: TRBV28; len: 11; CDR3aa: CASRRNQPQHF
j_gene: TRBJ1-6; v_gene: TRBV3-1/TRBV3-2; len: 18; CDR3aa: CASSFPRGLDKNNSPLHF
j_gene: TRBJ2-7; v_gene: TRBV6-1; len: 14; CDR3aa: CASSSRGGLYEQYF
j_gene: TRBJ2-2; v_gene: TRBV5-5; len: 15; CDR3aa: CASSTLQGRTGELFF
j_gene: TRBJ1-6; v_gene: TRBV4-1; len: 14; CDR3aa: CASSQVGENSPLHF
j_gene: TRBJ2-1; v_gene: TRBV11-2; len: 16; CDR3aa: CASSSCRGRAYNEQFF
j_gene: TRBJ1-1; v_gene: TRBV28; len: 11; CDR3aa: CASSRNTEAFF
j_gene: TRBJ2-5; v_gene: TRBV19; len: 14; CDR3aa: CASSIAGVQETQYF
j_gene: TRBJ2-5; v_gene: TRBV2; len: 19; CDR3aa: CASSRVGTSGRRTQETQYF
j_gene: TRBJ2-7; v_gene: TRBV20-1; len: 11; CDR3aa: CSAMTDYEQYF
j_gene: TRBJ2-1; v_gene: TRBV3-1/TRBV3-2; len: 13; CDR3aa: CASSQDFLNEQFF